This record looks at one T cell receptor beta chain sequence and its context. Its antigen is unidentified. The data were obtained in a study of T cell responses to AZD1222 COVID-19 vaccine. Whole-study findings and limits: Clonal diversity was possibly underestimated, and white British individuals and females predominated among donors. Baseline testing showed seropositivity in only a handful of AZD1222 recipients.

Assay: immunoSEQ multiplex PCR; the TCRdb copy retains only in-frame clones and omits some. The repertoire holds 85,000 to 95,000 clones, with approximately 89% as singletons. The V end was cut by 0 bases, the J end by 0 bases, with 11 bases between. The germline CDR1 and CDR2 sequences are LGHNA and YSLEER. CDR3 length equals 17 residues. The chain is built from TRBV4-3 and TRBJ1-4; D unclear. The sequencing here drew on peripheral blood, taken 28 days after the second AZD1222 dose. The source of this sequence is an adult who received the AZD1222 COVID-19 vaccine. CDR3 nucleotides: TGCGCCAGCAGCCAAGATCCAGGCTGGGCAACTAATGAAAAACTGTTTTTT. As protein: CASSQDPGWATNEKLFF.